Presented here are 5 T cell receptor beta chains from one specimen sequenced in a study of blood T cell repertoires in COVID-19. Clones were sequenced by immunoSEQ multiplex PCR, and TCRdb holds only the in-frame ones, with some missing. The sample records around 200,000 clones, approximately 90% being singletons. The sequencing sample was made of PBMCs or T cells enriched from blood (not recorded which). The source of these receptors is a woman in her 30s who had recovered from COVID-19.

The V and J genes are TRBV4-3 and TRBJ2-7; the D gene is possibly TRBD2 (5 bases). The CDR3 is 16 residues long. Trimming shortened V by 0 bases and J by 2 bases, and 14 bases separated the two germline ends. Germline assignment: CDR1 LGHNA and CDR2 YSLEER. The chain's CDR3 is CASSQDRRRPAYEQYF. CDR3 DNA sequence: TGCGCCAGCAGCCAAGATAGGAGGAGGCCGGCCTACGAGCAGTACTTC.

The chain uses TRBV5-4 and TRBJ2-3; 8 bases line up with TRBD2. The length of the CDR3 is 16 residues. V gave up 5 bases and J gave up 6 bases; unmatched junction bases: 14. CDR1 SGHNT and CDR2 YYREEE come from the germline V gene (reference sequence). CDR3 sequence: CASSREGPAPADTQYF. The CDR3 DNA reads TGTGCCAGCAGTCGGGAGGGGCCTGCTCCGGCGGATACGCAGTATTTT.

In nucleotides, the CDR3 is TGCAGCGTTGAGGAGGGACAGGGCTTCACAGATACGCAGTATTTT. It codes for CSVEEGQGFTDTQYF. This chain links TRBV29-1 with TRBJ2-3; 9 nucleotides agree with TRBD1. This CDR3 has 15 amino acids. V gave up 3 bases and J gave up 2 bases; unmatched junction bases: 6. From germline, CDR1 is SQVTM and CDR2 ANQGSEA.

This clone was picked up one time. The J gene is TRBJ1-2, the V gene TRBV5-8; 9 bases map to TRBD1. The germline CDR1 and CDR2 sequences are SGHTS and YDEGEE. The CDR3 consists of 16 residues. V was clipped by 4 bases and J by 4 bases; unmatched bases: 11. In DNA form, the CDR3 reads TGTGCCAGCAGCCTCGGGGGACAGGGCCTACTCTATGGCTACACCTTC. Amino acids: CASSLGGQGLLYGYTF.

The rearrangement links TRBV27 to TRBJ1-6; D possibly corresponds to TRBD1 (6 bases). CDR1 and CDR2 from the germline V gene are MNHEY and SMNVEV (reference sequence). The V end lost 6 bases, the J end lost 7 bases, and 19 bases lay between the germline ends. There are 16 residues in the CDR3. The CDR3 is CASRQGEQGRNSPLHF. In DNA, the CDR3 is TGTGCCAGCAGACAAGGGGAACAGGGAAGAAATTCACCCCTCCACTTT.